These 13 T cell receptor beta chains originate from one sample sequenced in a study of OX40 agonist ivuxolimab in advanced cancers. The repertoire was sequenced with immunoSEQ multiplex PCR; TCRdb's copy has only in-frame clones and lacks some. Altogether roughly 80,000 clones are present, less than 90% being singletons, with the ten largest covering 0.66%. This specimen was CD4+ or CD8+ T cells sorted from blood, taken in a trial of the OX40 agonist ivuxolimab. Every receptor here comes from an adult with an advanced solid tumor such as melanoma, head and neck, liver or kidney cancer.

This clone was observed a few times. The genes are TRBV6-6 and TRBJ1-6, with D possibly TRBD1 on 5 matching bases. The CDR3 sequence is 15 residues long. Trimming pared 8 bases from V and 0 bases from J, leaving 11 bases between. Germline V lookup: CDR1 MNHNY, CDR2 SVGAGI (reference sequence). The CDR3: CASGTESSYNSPLHF. The CDR3, as DNA: TGTGCCAGCGGGACCGAGAGCTCCTATAATTCACCCCTCCACTTT.

The chain couples TRBV7-2 to TRBJ1-4, with D unresolved. Germline CDR1 SGHTA, CDR2 FQGNSA. The CDR3 has 14 residues. Deletions cut 2 bases from V and 7 bases from J, with 11 bases between. The CDR3 DNA is TGTGCCAGCAGCTTACTGGGGTCGAGTGAAAAACTGTTTTTT. Its protein product is CASSLLGSSEKLFF.

The chain carries TRBV6-6 and TRBJ2-4; the match to TRBD1 covers 12 bases. CDR1 and CDR2 (germline): MNHNY, SVGAGI (reference sequence). Germline trimming cut 6 bases from V and 1 base from J; bases unmatched to any gene: 4. The CDR3 is 16 residues long. The CDR3, as DNA: TGTGCCAGCAGGGGACAGGGGGCGAGGGCCAAAAACATTCAGTACTTC. It specifies CASRGQGARAKNIQYF.

The rearrangement joins TRBV7-2 to TRBJ1-2; D is ambiguous. The CDR3 covers 13 residues. Per the germline V gene, CDR1 is SGHTA and CDR2 is FQGNSA. Trimming took off 1 base at V and 4 bases at J, with 7 bases between the two ends. Here the CDR3 reads CASSLDRSYGYTF. The CDR3 coding sequence is TGTGCCAGCAGCTTAGATCGGAGCTATGGCTACACCTTC.

The DNA for the CDR3 is TGTGCCAGCAGCGTAGAGGGACAGGTATACAATGAGCAGTTCTTC. It encodes CASSVEGQVYNEQFF. The chain combines TRBV9 with TRBJ2-1; 8 bases are shared with TRBD1. The CDR3 has 15 amino acids. Unmatched junction bases numbered 3, after V lost 0 bases and J lost 4 bases. Germline assignment: CDR1 SGDLS and CDR2 YYNGEE.

J is TRBJ1-1 and V is TRBV19; D is undetermined. The CDR3 is 14 residues long. The germline gives CDR1 LNHDA, CDR2 SQIVND (reference sequence). Trimming removed 7 bases at V and 0 bases at J, with 12 bases between. For the CDR3, the DNA is TGTGCCAGTATAGGGAACAGTTTGAACACTGAAGCTTTCTTT. Protein: CASIGNSLNTEAFF.

In the case of this clone: An end of the junction does not agree with germline; a read error may underlie this. This chain joins TRBV18 and TRBJ1-2; 8 positions match TRBD1. CDR1 is KGHSH and CDR2 is LQKENI in the germline V gene. CDR3 length: 14 amino acids. The CDR3 bases are TGTGCCAGTTCACCAGATCGGACAGGGACAGGCTACACCTTC. This codes for CASSPDRTGTGYTF.

V usage is TRBV9 and J usage is TRBJ2-5; D possibly corresponds to TRBD1 (5 bases). The DNA end is more similar to TRBJ2-7, so the J call may be wrong. Germline loops: CDR1 SGDLS, CDR2 YYNGEE. CDR3 length: 14 residues. CDR3 residues: CASSVDDRPYEQYF. The DNA for the CDR3 is TGTGCCAGCAGCGTAGATGACAGACCCTACGAGCAGTACTTC.

This clone was recorded a few times. The rearrangement links TRBV7-2 to TRBJ2-6, with D unclear. Germline V lookup: CDR1 SGHTA, CDR2 FQGNSA. V was cut by 3 bases and J by 1 base, with 4 bases left in between. CDR3 length equals 14 residues. The DNA of the CDR3 is TGTGCCAGCAGCTTCGGTTCTGGGGCCAACGTCCTGACTTTC. Translating gives CASSFGSGANVLTF. Drawing the rest from reference TRBV7-2 and TRBJ2-6, the complete variable domain is GAGVSQSPSNKVTEKGKDVELRCDPISGHTALYWYRQSLGQGLEFLIYFQGNSAPDKSGLPSDRFSAERTGGSVSTLTIQRTQQEDSAVYLCASSFGSGANVLTFGAGSRLTVL.

This sequence joins TRBV27 and TRBJ2-7; D may be TRBD1 (5 bases). Per the germline V gene, CDR1 is MNHEY and CDR2 is SMNVEV (reference sequence). The CDR3 runs 14 residues. V lost 5 bases and J 3 bases, leaving 14 bases between the germline ends. In DNA form, the CDR3 reads TGTGCCAGCAGTCTTTCAGGGTTCCGCTACGAGCAGTACTTC. This gives the protein CASSLSGFRYEQYF.

The V call is TRBV7-2, the J call TRBJ1-2, with 7 bases aligning to TRBD1. The CDR3 contains 15 residues. With V trimmed by 5 bases and J by 4 bases, 10 bases remained unmatched. Germline V gene sequence: CDR1 SGHTA, CDR2 FQGNSA. The CDR3 DNA reads as TGTGCCAGCAGCCTACGGGACAGCCACGTCTATGGCTACACCTTC. Translated: CASSLRDSHVYGYTF.

In DNA, the CDR3 is TGTGCCTGGAGTGTTTGGGGGGCTAAGGGTGAAAAACTGTTTTTT. It specifies CAWSVWGAKGEKLFF. The genes are TRBV30 and TRBJ1-4; perhaps TRBD1 as D (6 bases). Per germline, CDR1 GTSNPN and CDR2 SVGIG (reference sequence). Trimming took off 0 bases at V and 7 bases at J, with 15 bases between the two ends. This CDR3 is built from 15 residues.

This clone has just a few counts. The chain uses TRBV18 and TRBJ2-2, with 13 bases lining up with TRBD2. The CDR3 has 19 residues. Trimming removed 1 base from V and 2 bases from J; junction bases left unmatched: 7. Germline lookup yields CDR1 KGHSH and CDR2 LQKENI. The CDR3 sequence is CASSPLGLAGTDNTGELFF. The CDR3, as DNA: TGTGCCAGCTCACCACTGGGACTAGCGGGGACTGATAACACCGGGGAGCTGTTTTTT.